Listed below are T cell receptor beta chains from one sample, sequenced in a study of cytomegalovirus exposure and HLA in healthy donors. Generated by immunoSEQ multiplex PCR, the TCRdb table keeps only in-frame clones and is missing some. The sample shows approximately 280,000 clones, around nine tenths of them seen only once. Sequencing was carried out using PBMCs. These receptors were obtained from a woman under 30 in good health and CMV-seronegative. Each CDR3 is given with its conserved first and last residue. A D gene is named only where the DNA matches it firmly. Size is omitted from some rows. Given values are once, few, many or a class for expanded clones.

clone_size: -
j_call: TRBJ1-2
v_call: TRBV5-4
d_call: -
cdr3_aa: CASSQDFAYGYTF
cdr3_nt: TGTGCCAGCAGCCAGGACTTCGCCTATGGCTACACCTTC

clone_size: -
j_call: TRBJ1-1
v_call: TRBV5-6
d_call: -
cdr3_aa: CASSLGGVAFF
cdr3_nt: TGTGCCAGCAGCTTAGGGGGGGTCGCTTTCTTT

clone_size: -
j_call: TRBJ2-1
v_call: TRBV25-1
d_call: TRBD2
cdr3_aa: CASRGLAGTRDNEQFF
cdr3_nt: TGTGCCAGCAGAGGACTAGCGGGGACCCGCGACAATGAGCAGTTCTTC

clone_size: -
j_call: TRBJ1-4
v_call: TRBV27
d_call: -
cdr3_aa: CASSFSGEKLFF
cdr3_nt: TGTGCCAGCAGTTTCTCGGGTGAAAAACTGTTTTTT

clone_size: -
j_call: TRBJ1-1
v_call: TRBV5-6
d_call: -
cdr3_aa: CASKADSRENTEAFF
cdr3_nt: TGTGCCAGCAAAGCGGACAGCAGAGAGAACACTGAAGCTTTCTTT

clone_size: -
j_call: TRBJ2-7
v_call: TRBV5-6
d_call: TRBD2
cdr3_aa: CASSPLATDEQYF
cdr3_nt: TGTGCCAGCAGCCCACTAGCGACGGACGAGCAGTACTTC

clone_size: once
j_call: TRBJ2-7
v_call: TRBV6-6
d_call: -
cdr3_aa: CASEDRDSYEQYF
cdr3_nt: TGTGCCAGTGAGGACAGAGACTCCTACGAGCAGTACTTC

clone_size: -
j_call: TRBJ2-7
v_call: TRBV2
d_call: TRBD1
cdr3_aa: CASSKAGGAEYEQYF
cdr3_nt: TGTGCCAGCAGTAAGGCAGGGGGCGCTGAGTACGAGCAGTACTTC

clone_size: few
j_call: TRBJ1-2
v_call: TRBV2
d_call: -
cdr3_aa: CASSEMGAYGYTF
cdr3_nt: TGTGCCAGCAGTGAAATGGGAGCCTATGGCTACACCTTC

clone_size: -
j_call: TRBJ2-2
v_call: TRBV2
d_call: -
cdr3_aa: CASSEASRATGELFF
cdr3_nt: TGTGCCAGCAGTGAAGCTAGCAGGGCCACCGGGGAGCTGTTTTTT

clone_size: -
j_call: TRBJ2-7
v_call: TRBV5-1
d_call: TRBD2
cdr3_aa: CASSLEGTSQREQYF
cdr3_nt: TGCGCCAGCAGCTTGGAAGGGACTAGCCAACGCGAGCAGTACTTC

clone_size: -
j_call: TRBJ1-1
v_call: TRBV4-2
d_call: -
cdr3_aa: CASSQEDRNTEAFF
cdr3_nt: TGTGCCAGCAGCCAAGAGGACAGGAACACTGAAGCTTTCTTT

clone_size: -
j_call: TRBJ1-5
v_call: TRBV30
d_call: -
cdr3_aa: CAWSDPDRTWGSNQPQHF
cdr3_nt: TGTGCCTGGAGTGACCCCGACAGGACCTGGGGTAGCAATCAGCCCCAGCATTTT

clone_size: -
j_call: TRBJ1-1
v_call: TRBV4-1
d_call: -
cdr3_aa: CASSQAPQATEAFF
cdr3_nt: TGCGCCAGCAGCCAAGCACCTCAGGCCACTGAAGCTTTCTTT

clone_size: -
j_call: TRBJ1-2
v_call: TRBV12-5
d_call: -
cdr3_aa: CASGLVGGSFGGYTF
cdr3_nt: TGTGCTAGTGGTTTGGTAGGGGGAAGCTTCGGGGGCTACACCTTC

clone_size: once
j_call: TRBJ2-7
v_call: TRBV28
d_call: TRBD1
cdr3_aa: CASSLRTGRSYEQYF
cdr3_nt: TGTGCCAGCAGCCTGAGGACAGGGCGCTCCTACGAGCAGTACTTC

clone_size: -
j_call: TRBJ2-7
v_call: TRBV30
d_call: TRBD2
cdr3_aa: CAWRPGLAGFYREQYF
cdr3_nt: TGTGCCTGGAGACCGGGACTAGCGGGATTTTATCGCGAGCAGTACTTC

clone_size: -
j_call: TRBJ2-1
v_call: TRBV16
d_call: -
cdr3_aa: CASSYGQYNEQFF
cdr3_nt: TGTGCCAGCAGCTACGGACAGTACAATGAGCAGTTCTTC

clone_size: -
j_call: TRBJ2-2
v_call: TRBV5-4
d_call: TRBD2
cdr3_aa: CASSQDGGGTGELFF
cdr3_nt: TGTGCCAGCAGCCAGGATGGGGGGGGAACCGGGGAGCTGTTTTTT

clone_size: few
j_call: TRBJ1-5
v_call: TRBV15
d_call: -
cdr3_aa: CATTGAYNQPQHF
cdr3_nt: TGTGCCACCACAGGGGCCTACAATCAGCCCCAGCATTTT

clone_size: -
j_call: TRBJ2-7
v_call: TRBV15
d_call: -
cdr3_aa: CATSRDRPGNEQYF
cdr3_nt: TGTGCCACCAGCAGAGACCGTCCAGGGAACGAGCAGTACTTC

clone_size: -
j_call: TRBJ1-6
v_call: TRBV9
d_call: -
cdr3_aa: CASSVSFSYNSPLHF
cdr3_nt: TGTGCCAGCAGCGTTTCTTTTTCCTATAATTCACCCCTCCACTTT

clone_size: -
j_call: TRBJ2-3
v_call: TRBV6-5
d_call: -
cdr3_aa: CASRQTGSSTDTQYF
cdr3_nt: TGTGCCAGCCGGCAAACAGGGTCTAGCACAGATACGCAGTATTTT

clone_size: -
j_call: TRBJ1-6
v_call: TRBV27
d_call: -
cdr3_aa: CASSLDGRSYNSPLHF
cdr3_nt: TGTGCCAGCAGTTTAGATGGGCGCTCCTATAATTCACCCCTCCACTTT

clone_size: -
j_call: TRBJ2-1
v_call: TRBV29-1
d_call: -
cdr3_aa: CSVGVDGDRGSYNEQFF
cdr3_nt: TGCAGCGTTGGGGTCGATGGGGATCGAGGGTCCTACAATGAGCAGTTCTTC

clone_size: -
j_call: TRBJ2-5
v_call: TRBV6-5
d_call: -
cdr3_aa: CASSYVSGFQETQYF
cdr3_nt: TGTGCCAGCAGTTACGTTAGCGGTTTCCAAGAGACCCAGTACTTC

clone_size: -
j_call: TRBJ2-2
v_call: TRBV30
d_call: TRBD2
cdr3_aa: CAWGSQPGLAGYTGELFF
cdr3_nt: TGTGCCTGGGGTTCCCAACCGGGACTAGCGGGATACACCGGGGAGCTGTTTTTT

clone_size: once
j_call: TRBJ2-3
v_call: TRBV4-3
d_call: -
cdr3_aa: CASSSGGDTQYF
cdr3_nt: TGCGCCAGCAGCTCCGGGGGAGATACGCAGTATTTT

clone_size: -
j_call: TRBJ1-1
v_call: TRBV6-5
d_call: -
cdr3_aa: CASSLRMNTEAFF
cdr3_nt: TGTGCCAGCAGTCTACGAATGAACACTGAAGCTTTCTTT

clone_size: -
j_call: TRBJ1-4
v_call: TRBV27
d_call: -
cdr3_aa: CASSFRRSGEKLFF
cdr3_nt: TGTGCCAGCAGTTTCAGGAGGTCCGGTGAAAAACTGTTTTTT

clone_size: -
j_call: TRBJ1-1
v_call: TRBV15
d_call: -
cdr3_aa: CATSRGPQGVTEAFF
cdr3_nt: TGTGCCACCAGCAGAGGGCCACAGGGTGTCACTGAAGCTTTCTTT

clone_size: -
j_call: TRBJ2-7
v_call: TRBV28
d_call: TRBD1
cdr3_aa: CASSIYPPGQGGYEQYF
cdr3_nt: TGTGCCAGCAGTATCTACCCTCCGGGACAGGGGGGCTACGAGCAGTACTTC

clone_size: once
j_call: TRBJ1-2
v_call: TRBV29-1
d_call: TRBD1
cdr3_aa: CSVVSGTDVNYGYTF
cdr3_nt: TGCAGCGTTGTTTCGGGGACAGACGTAAACTATGGCTACACCTTC

clone_size: once
j_call: TRBJ2-5
v_call: TRBV7-7
d_call: TRBD1
cdr3_aa: CASSLSRGRGGETQYF
cdr3_nt: TGTGCTAGCAGCTTAAGTAGGGGGCGCGGTGGAGAGACCCAGTACTTC

clone_size: -
j_call: TRBJ1-2
v_call: TRBV28
d_call: -
cdr3_aa: CASSLWRDSRMNPANYGYTF
cdr3_nt: TGTGCCAGCAGTTTATGGCGCGACAGCCGAATGAACCCTGCTAACTATGGCTACACCTTC

clone_size: -
j_call: TRBJ2-1
v_call: TRBV27
d_call: -
cdr3_aa: CASNTNIRDGSYNEQFF
cdr3_nt: TGTGCCAGCAACACTAATATCCGCGACGGGTCCTACAATGAGCAGTTCTTC

clone_size: -
j_call: TRBJ2-7
v_call: TRBV7-8
d_call: TRBD1
cdr3_aa: CASSDSQTGAHYEQYF
cdr3_nt: TGTGCCAGCAGCGATAGTCAGACAGGGGCCCACTACGAGCAGTACTTC

clone_size: -
j_call: TRBJ1-3
v_call: TRBV2
d_call: -
cdr3_aa: CASSVAGGNTIYF
cdr3_nt: TGTGCCAGCAGTGTCGCGGGGGGAAACACCATATATTTT

clone_size: -
j_call: TRBJ2-3
v_call: TRBV9
d_call: TRBD2
cdr3_aa: CASSVGTSGSFTDTQYF
cdr3_nt: TGTGCCAGCAGCGTCGGGACTAGCGGGAGTTTCACAGATACGCAGTATTTT

clone_size: -
j_call: TRBJ2-3
v_call: TRBV7-3
d_call: TRBD2
cdr3_aa: CASSQSGSGGDTQYF
cdr3_nt: TGTGCCAGCAGCCAGTCGGGTAGCGGGGGGGATACGCAGTATTTT

clone_size: -
j_call: TRBJ2-5
v_call: TRBV28
d_call: TRBD2
cdr3_aa: CASRGGASGKETQYF
cdr3_nt: TGTGCCAGCAGAGGGGGGGCTAGCGGGAAAGAGACCCAGTACTTC